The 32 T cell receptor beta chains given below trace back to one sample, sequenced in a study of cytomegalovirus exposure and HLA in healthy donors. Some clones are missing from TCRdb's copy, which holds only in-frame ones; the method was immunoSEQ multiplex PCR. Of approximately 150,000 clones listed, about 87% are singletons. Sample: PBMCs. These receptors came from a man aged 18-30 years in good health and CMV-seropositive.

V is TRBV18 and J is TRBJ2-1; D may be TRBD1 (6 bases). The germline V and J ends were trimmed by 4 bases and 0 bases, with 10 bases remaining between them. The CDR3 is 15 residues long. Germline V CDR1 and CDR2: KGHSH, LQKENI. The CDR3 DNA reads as TGTGCCAGCTCACGGACAGAGAGCTCCTACAATGAGCAGTTCTTC. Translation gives CASSRTESSYNEQFF.

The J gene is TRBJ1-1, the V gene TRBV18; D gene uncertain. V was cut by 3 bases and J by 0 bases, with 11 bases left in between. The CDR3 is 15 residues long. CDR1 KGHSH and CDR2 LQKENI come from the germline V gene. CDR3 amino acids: CASSPSEILNTEAFF. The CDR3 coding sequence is TGTGCCAGCTCACCTTCGGAGATTTTGAACACTGAAGCTTTCTTT.

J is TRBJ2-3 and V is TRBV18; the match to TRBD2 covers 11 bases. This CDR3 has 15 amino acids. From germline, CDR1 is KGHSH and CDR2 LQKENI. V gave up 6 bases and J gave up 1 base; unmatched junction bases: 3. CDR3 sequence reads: CASSPGLAGTDTQYF. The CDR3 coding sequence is TGTGCCAGCTCGCCGGGACTAGCGGGCACAGATACGCAGTATTTT.

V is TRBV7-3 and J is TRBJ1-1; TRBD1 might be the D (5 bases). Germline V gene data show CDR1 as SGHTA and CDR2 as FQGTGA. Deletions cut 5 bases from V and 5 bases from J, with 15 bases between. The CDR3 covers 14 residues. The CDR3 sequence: CASSAGRGGTEAFF. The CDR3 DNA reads TGTGCCAGCAGCGCAGGCCGGGGGGGTACTGAAGCTTTCTTT.

This chain's CDR3 is CASSLDRASEQYF. CDR3 nucleotides: TGTGCCAGCAGCTTAGACAGGGCCAGCGAGCAGTACTTC. The chain links TRBV11-3 to TRBJ2-7, with D tentatively TRBD1 (5 bases). V lost 0 bases to trimming and J lost 6 bases, with 9 bases between them. The CDR3 has 13 amino acids. The germline gives CDR1 SGHNT, CDR2 YENEEA.

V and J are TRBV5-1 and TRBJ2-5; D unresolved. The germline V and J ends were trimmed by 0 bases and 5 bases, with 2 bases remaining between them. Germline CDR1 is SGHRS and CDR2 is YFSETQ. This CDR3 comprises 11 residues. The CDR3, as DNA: TGCGCCAGCAGCTTGGCGGAGACCCAGTACTTC. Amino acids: CASSLAETQYF.

The CDR3 spells CASRRDTNTGELFF. The CDR3 DNA reads TGCGCCAGCCGCCGGGACACGAACACCGGGGAGCTGTTTTTT. The rearrangement joins TRBV5-1 to TRBJ2-2, with D maybe TRBD1 (6 bases). V lost 7 bases and J lost 0, with 10 bases in between. CDR1 SGHRS and CDR2 YFSETQ come from the germline V gene. The CDR3 has 14 residues.

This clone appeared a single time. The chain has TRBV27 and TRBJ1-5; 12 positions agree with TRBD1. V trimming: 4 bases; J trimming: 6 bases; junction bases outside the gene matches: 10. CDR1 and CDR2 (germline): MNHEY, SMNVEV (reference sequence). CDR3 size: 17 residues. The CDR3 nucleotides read TGTGCCAGCAGTTCCCTCCGGGACAGGGGGCTGGGTCAGCCCCAGCATTTT. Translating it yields CASSSLRDRGLGQPQHF.

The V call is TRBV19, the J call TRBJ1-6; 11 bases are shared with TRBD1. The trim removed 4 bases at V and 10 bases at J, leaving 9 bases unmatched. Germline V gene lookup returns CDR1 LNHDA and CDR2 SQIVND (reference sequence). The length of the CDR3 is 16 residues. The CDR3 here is CASSTLRTGGRSPLHF. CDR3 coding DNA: TGTGCCAGTAGTACACTCAGGACAGGGGGCAGGTCACCCCTCCACTTT.

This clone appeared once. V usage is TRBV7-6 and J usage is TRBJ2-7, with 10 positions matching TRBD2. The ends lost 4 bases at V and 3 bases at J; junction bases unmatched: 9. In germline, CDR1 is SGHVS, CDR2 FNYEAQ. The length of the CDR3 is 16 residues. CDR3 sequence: CASSSPPGTSDYEQYF. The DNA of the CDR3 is TGTGCCAGCAGCTCCCCTCCCGGGACTAGCGACTACGAGCAGTACTTC.

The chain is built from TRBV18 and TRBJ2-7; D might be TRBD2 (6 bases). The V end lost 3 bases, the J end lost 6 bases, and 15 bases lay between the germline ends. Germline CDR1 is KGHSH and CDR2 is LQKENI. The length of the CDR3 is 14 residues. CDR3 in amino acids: CASSPPGTGVEQYF. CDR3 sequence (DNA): TGTGCCAGCTCACCCCCCGGGACTGGAGTCGAGCAGTACTTC.

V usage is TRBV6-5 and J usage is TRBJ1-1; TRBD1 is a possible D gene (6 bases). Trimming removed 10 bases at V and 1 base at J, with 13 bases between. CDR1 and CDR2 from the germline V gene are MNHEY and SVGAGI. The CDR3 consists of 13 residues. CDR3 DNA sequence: TGTGCCACTAAGGACAGTGCGAACACTGAAGCTTTCTTT. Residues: CATKDSANTEAFF.

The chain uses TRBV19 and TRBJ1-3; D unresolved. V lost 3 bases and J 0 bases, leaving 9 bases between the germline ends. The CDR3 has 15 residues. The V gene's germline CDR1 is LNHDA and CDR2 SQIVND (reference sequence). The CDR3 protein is CASSITANSGNTIYF. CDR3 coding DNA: TGTGCCAGTAGTATTACAGCCAACTCTGGAAACACCATATATTTT.

The CDR3 DNA follows: TGCGCCAGCAGCTACGGACTGAGCTCTGGAAACACCATATATTTT. Its protein is CASSYGLSSGNTIYF. V usage is TRBV4-1 and J usage is TRBJ1-3; no definite D call. CDR1 is MGHRA, CDR2 YSYEKL, per germline. Trimming took off 5 bases at V and 0 bases at J, with 11 bases between the two ends. The CDR3 spans 15 residues.

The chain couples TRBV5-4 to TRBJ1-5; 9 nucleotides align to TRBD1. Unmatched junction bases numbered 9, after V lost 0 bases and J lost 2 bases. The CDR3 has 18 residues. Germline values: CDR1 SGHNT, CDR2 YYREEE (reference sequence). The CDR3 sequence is CASSLGGQQGAGNQPQHF. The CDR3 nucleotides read TGTGCCAGCAGCTTGGGGGGCCAACAGGGGGCGGGCAATCAGCCCCAGCATTTT.

CDR3 sequence (DNA): TGCGCCAGCAGCCCCGCGATAGCGGGGGCGGGCGGGGAGCTGTTTTTT. Its translation is CASSPAIAGAGGELFF. The chain couples TRBV5-1 to TRBJ2-2, with 9 bases fitting TRBD2. The trim removed 4 bases at V and 7 bases at J, leaving 11 bases unmatched. Germline lookup yields CDR1 SGHRS and CDR2 YFSETQ. CDR3 length: 16 amino acids.

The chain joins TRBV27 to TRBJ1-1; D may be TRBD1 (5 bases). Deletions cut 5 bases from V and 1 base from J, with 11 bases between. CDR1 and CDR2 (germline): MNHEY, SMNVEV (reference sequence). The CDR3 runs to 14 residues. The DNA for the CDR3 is TGTGCCAGCAGTCCGAATGACAGGAACACTGAAGCTTTCTTT. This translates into CASSPNDRNTEAFF.

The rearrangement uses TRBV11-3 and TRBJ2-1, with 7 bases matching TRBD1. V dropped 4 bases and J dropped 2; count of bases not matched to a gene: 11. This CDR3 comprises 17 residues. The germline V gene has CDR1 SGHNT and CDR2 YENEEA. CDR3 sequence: CASSSAVSGGTYNEQFF. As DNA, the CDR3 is TGTGCCAGCAGCTCAGCCGTATCAGGGGGAACCTACAATGAGCAGTTCTTC.

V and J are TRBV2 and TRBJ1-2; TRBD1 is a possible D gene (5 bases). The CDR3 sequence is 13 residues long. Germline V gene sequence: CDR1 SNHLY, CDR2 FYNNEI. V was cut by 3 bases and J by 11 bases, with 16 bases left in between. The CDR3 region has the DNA TGTGCCAGCAGTGACAGGGATAGATGGCGGTACACCTTC. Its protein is CASSDRDRWRYTF. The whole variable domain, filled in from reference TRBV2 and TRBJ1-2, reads EPEVTQTPSHQVTQMGQEVILRCVPISNHLYFYWYRQILGQKVEFLVSFYNNEISEKSEIFDDQFSVERPDGSNFTLKIRSTKLEDSAMYFCASSDRDRWRYTFGSGTRLTVV.

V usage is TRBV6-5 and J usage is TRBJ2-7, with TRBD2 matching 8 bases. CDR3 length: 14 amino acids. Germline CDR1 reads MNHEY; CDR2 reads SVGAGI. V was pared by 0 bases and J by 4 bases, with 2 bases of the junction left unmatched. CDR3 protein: CASSYSTSEYEQYF. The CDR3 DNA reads TGTGCCAGCAGTTACTCGACTAGCGAGTACGAGCAGTACTTC.

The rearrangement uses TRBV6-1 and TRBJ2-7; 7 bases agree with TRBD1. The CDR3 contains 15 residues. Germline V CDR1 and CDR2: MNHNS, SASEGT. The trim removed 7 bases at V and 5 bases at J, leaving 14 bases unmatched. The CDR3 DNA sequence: TGTGCCAGCAATCGGAGGCAAGGGGGCGATGACGAGCAGTACTTC. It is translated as CASNRRQGGDDEQYF.

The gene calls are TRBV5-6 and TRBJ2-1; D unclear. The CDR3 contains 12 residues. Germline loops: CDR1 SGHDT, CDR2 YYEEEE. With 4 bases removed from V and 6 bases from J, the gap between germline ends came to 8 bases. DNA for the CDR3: TGTGCCAGCAGCATGACTGGCAATGAGCAGTTCTTC. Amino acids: CASSMTGNEQFF. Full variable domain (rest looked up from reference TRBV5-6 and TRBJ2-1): DAGVTQSPTHLIKTRGQQVTLRCSPKSGHDTVSWYQQALGQGPQFIFQYYEEEERQRGNFPDRFSGHQFPNYSSELNVNALLLGDSALYLCASSMTGNEQFFGPGTRLTVL.

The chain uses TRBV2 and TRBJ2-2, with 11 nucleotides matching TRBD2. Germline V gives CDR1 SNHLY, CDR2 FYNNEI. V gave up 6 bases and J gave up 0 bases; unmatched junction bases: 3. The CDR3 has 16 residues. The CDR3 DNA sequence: TGTGCCAGCAGACGACTAGCGGGGCCGAACACCGGGGAGCTGTTTTTT. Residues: CASRRLAGPNTGELFF. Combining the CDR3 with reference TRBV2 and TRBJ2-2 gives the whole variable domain EPEVTQTPSHQVTQMGQEVILRCVPISNHLYFYWYRQILGQKVEFLVSFYNNEISEKSEIFDDQFSVERPDGSNFTLKIRSTKLEDSAMYFCASRRLAGPNTGELFFGEGSRLTVL.

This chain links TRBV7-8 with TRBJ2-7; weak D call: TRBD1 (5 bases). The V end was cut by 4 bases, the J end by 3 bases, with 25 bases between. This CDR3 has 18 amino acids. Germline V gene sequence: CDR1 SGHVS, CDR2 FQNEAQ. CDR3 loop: CASSSVRVGLTARYEQYF. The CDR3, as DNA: TGTGCCAGCAGCTCCGTACGGGTGGGGCTAACGGCGCGCTACGAGCAGTACTTC.

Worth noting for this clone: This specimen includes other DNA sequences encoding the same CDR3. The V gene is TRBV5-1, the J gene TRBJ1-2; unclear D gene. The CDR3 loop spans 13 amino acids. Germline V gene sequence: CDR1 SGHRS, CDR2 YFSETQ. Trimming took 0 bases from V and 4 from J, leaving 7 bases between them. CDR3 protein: CASSLGGSYGYTF. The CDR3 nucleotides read TGCGCCAGCAGCTTGGGTGGGAGCTATGGCTACACCTTC.

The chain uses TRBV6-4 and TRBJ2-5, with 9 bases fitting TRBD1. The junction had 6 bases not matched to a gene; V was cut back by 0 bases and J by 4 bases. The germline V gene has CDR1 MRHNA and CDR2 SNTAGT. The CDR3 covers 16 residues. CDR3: CASSDSSGTGRETQYF. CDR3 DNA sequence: TGTGCCAGCAGTGACTCGTCTGGGACAGGGAGAGAGACCCAGTACTTC.

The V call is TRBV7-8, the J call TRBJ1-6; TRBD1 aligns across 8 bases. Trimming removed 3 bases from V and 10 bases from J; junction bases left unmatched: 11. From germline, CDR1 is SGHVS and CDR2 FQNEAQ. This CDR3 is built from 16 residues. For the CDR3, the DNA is TGTGCCAGCAGCTTTTTTCTTGGACAGGGCGAATCACCCCTCCACTTT. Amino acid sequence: CASSFFLGQGESPLHF.

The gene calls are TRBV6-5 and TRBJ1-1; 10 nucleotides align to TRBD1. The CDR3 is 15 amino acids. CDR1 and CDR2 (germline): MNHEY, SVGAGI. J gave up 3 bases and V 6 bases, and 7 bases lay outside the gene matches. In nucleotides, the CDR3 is TGTGCCAGCAGAGCGAGGACAGGGGGGGACACTGAAGCTTTCTTT. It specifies CASRARTGGDTEAFF.

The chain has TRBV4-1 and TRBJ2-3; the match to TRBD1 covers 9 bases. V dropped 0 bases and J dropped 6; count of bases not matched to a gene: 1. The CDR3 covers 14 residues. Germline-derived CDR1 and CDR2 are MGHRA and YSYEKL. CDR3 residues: CASSQEDRGDTQYF. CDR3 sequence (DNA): TGCGCCAGCAGCCAAGAAGACAGGGGGGATACGCAGTATTTT.

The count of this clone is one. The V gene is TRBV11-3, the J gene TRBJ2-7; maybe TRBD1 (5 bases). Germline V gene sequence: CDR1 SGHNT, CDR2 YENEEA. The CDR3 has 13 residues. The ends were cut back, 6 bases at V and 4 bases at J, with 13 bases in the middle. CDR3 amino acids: CASSSGFPYEQYF. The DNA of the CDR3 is TGTGCCAGCAGTTCAGGGTTCCCATACGAGCAGTACTTC.

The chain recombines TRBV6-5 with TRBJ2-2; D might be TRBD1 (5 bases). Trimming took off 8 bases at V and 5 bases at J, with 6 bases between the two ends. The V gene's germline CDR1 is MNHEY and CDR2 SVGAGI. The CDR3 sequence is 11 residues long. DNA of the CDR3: TGTGCCAGCTCAGGGACCGGGGAGCTGTTTTTT. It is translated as CASSGTGELFF.

CDR3: CASKGYGTGPNYGYTF. In nucleotides, the CDR3 is TGTGCCAGCAAAGGTTATGGGACAGGCCCTAACTATGGCTACACCTTC. The rearrangement joins TRBV2 to TRBJ1-2; TRBD1 matches 8 bases. This CDR3 comprises 16 residues. The V and J ends lost 7 bases and 0 bases, in that order; junction bases with no gene match: 10. The V gene's germline CDR1 is SNHLY and CDR2 FYNNEI.